What follows are 19 T cell receptor beta chains derived from one specimen sequenced in a study of T cell responses to AZD1222 COVID-19 vaccine. Clones were sequenced by immunoSEQ multiplex PCR, and TCRdb holds only the in-frame ones, with some missing. The sample contains 120,000 to 150,000 clones, around nine tenths of which appear only once. Sequenced here: peripheral blood, sampled on day 0 of MenACWY control vaccination. The receptors stem from an adult in good health.

The rearrangement joins TRBV18 to TRBJ1-5; TRBD1 might be the D (5 bases). V lost 6 bases and J 4 bases, leaving 13 bases between the germline ends. The CDR3 totals 14 residues. Germline CDR1 and CDR2: KGHSH and LQKENI. Written as DNA, the CDR3 is TGTGCCAGCTCCCCCCGGGACGGAAATCAGCCCCAGCATTTT. Amino acids: CASSPRDGNQPQHF.

In its sample, this clone was seen once. The rearrangement uses TRBV6-5 and TRBJ2-7; D gene ambiguous. Germline V CDR1 and CDR2: MNHEY, SVGAGI. The CDR3 consists of 11 residues. V lost 2 bases, J lost 7 bases, and 6 bases lay in between. The CDR3 region is CASSYMREQYF. In DNA, the CDR3 is TGTGCCAGCAGTTACATGAGAGAGCAGTACTTC.

The chain joins TRBV3-1 (or the pseudogene TRBV3-2) to TRBJ2-1; possibly TRBD2 for D (7 bases). Trimming removed 4 bases from V and 7 bases from J, with 20 bases in between. The CDR3 is made up of 16 amino acids. CDR1 is LGHDT, CDR2 YNNKEL, per germline (reference sequence). The CDR3 DNA sequence: TGTGCCAGCAGCCCCCAGGGTGGGGGGGCCGGGAATGAGCAGTTCTTC. It specifies CASSPQGGGAGNEQFF.

This chain joins TRBV19 and TRBJ2-5, with D hard to call. V was shortened by 3 bases and J by 5 bases, with 10 bases between the two germline ends. The CDR3 totals 13 residues. Germline V CDR1 and CDR2: LNHDA, SQIVND (reference sequence). The CDR3 DNA is TGTGCCAGTAGTATCCCCGGGTTGGAGACCCAGTACTTC. Translated, it gives CASSIPGLETQYF.

The chain links TRBV29-1 to TRBJ1-1; D gene uncertain. The CDR3 contains 12 residues. From germline, CDR1 is SQVTM and CDR2 ANQGSEA. The V end lost 5 bases, the J end lost 0 bases, and 7 bases lay between the germline ends. The CDR3 nucleotides are TGCAGCGTTAGGACGGTGAACACTGAAGCTTTCTTT. As protein: CSVRTVNTEAFF.

The V gene is TRBV28, the J gene TRBJ1-1, with D possibly being TRBD1 (5 bases). The CDR3 is 12 amino acids. The germline V and J ends were trimmed by 3 bases and 11 bases, with 13 bases remaining between them. CDR1 and CDR2 from the germline V gene are MDHEN and SYDVKM. This CDR3 reads CASSLKGWKAFF. For the CDR3, the DNA is TGTGCCAGCAGTTTGAAGGGGTGGAAGGCTTTCTTT.

This chain connects TRBV27 to TRBJ1-6; D call uncertain. The CDR3 is 17 residues long. CDR1 and CDR2 (germline): MNHEY, SMNVEV (reference sequence). V gave up 5 bases and J gave up 9 bases, with 23 bases separating them. The CDR3 loop reads CASSLLREADARSPLHF. The CDR3 DNA sequence: TGTGCCAGCAGTCTTCTACGGGAGGCAGACGCTCGTTCACCCCTCCACTTT.

The chain has TRBV7-9 and TRBJ2-7; perhaps TRBD2 as D (6 bases). Trimming cost V 5 bases and J 5 bases, with 13 bases left between them. Germline V lookup: CDR1 SEHNR, CDR2 FQNEAQ (reference sequence). The CDR3 loop spans 13 amino acids. The CDR3 reads CASSPGVRNEQYF. The CDR3 region has the DNA TGTGCCAGCAGCCCGGGAGTCAGGAACGAGCAGTACTTC.

The chain joins TRBV12-5 to TRBJ2-3; 7 bases are shared with TRBD2. In germline, CDR1 is LGHNT, CDR2 FRNRAP. The trim removed 7 bases at V and 1 base at J, leaving 2 bases unmatched. CDR3 length: 13 residues. CDR3 amino acids: CASESGGTDTQYF. The CDR3 bases are TGTGCTAGTGAGAGCGGGGGCACAGATACGCAGTATTTT.

The CDR3 nucleotides read TGTGCCAGCAGCCCCCGGCAAAGAGGGAACTATGGCTACACCTTC. The encoded protein is CASSPRQRGNYGYTF. The V gene is TRBV9, the J gene TRBJ1-2, with D hard to call. The CDR3 contains 15 residues. The V gene lost 4 bases and the J gene lost 2 bases, with 15 bases spanning the gap. From germline, CDR1 is SGDLS and CDR2 YYNGEE.

This chain links TRBV30 with TRBJ2-7; D possibly uses TRBD1 or TRBD2 (5 bases each). V was shortened by 4 bases and J by 3 bases, with 34 bases between the two germline ends. Germline CDR1 GTSNPN, CDR2 SVGIG (reference sequence). CDR3 size: 20 residues. CDR3 sequence: CAWNRQTQWTPRGKSYEQYF. CDR3 bases: TGTGCCTGGAACCGACAGACACAGTGGACCCCTCGGGGAAAAAGCTACGAGCAGTACTTC.

The chain joins TRBV3-1 (or the pseudogene TRBV3-2) to TRBJ1-2, with TRBD1 matching 11 bases. The CDR3 runs 15 residues. V gave up 1 base and J gave up 4 bases; unmatched junction bases: 2. Germline CDR1 is LGHDT and CDR2 is YNNKEL (reference sequence). The CDR3 DNA sequence: TGTGCCAGCAGCCAAGGGACAGGGGGCCCCTATGGCTACACCTTC. Amino acid sequence: CASSQGTGGPYGYTF.

V is TRBV6-5 and J is TRBJ1-5; TRBD1 might be the D (6 bases). Germline CDR1 is MNHEY and CDR2 is SVGAGI. The CDR3 is 14 amino acids. With 9 bases removed from V and 3 bases from J, the gap between germline ends came to 15 bases. The CDR3 nucleotides are TGTGCCAGTACTTTAGGGGGAATCAATCAGCCCCAGCATTTT. Translating it yields CASTLGGINQPQHF.

V and J are TRBV19 and TRBJ2-4; a weak D match, TRBD1 (6 bases). The CDR3 loop spans 15 amino acids. V lost 9 bases and J 0 bases, leaving 15 bases between the germline ends. Per the germline V gene, CDR1 is LNHDA and CDR2 is SQIVND (reference sequence). As DNA, the CDR3 is TGTGCCAGCACGAAGACAGGTCTAGCCAAAAACATTCAGTACTTC. It yields the protein CASTKTGLAKNIQYF.

CDR3 sequence: CSGTLGGPYNEQFF. DNA of the CDR3: TGCAGCGGGACTCTCGGGGGGCCCTACAATGAGCAGTTCTTC. The chain recombines TRBV29-1 with TRBJ2-1; possible D gene TRBD2, 7 bases. In germline, CDR1 is SQVTM, CDR2 ANQGSEA. There are 14 residues in the CDR3. V was trimmed by 7 bases and J by 2 bases, leaving 15 bases between them.

Remarks on this clone: The identical CDR3 is also encoded by other nucleotide sequences in the sample. Written as DNA, the CDR3 is TGTGCCAGCAGTGACAGCATGAACACTGAAGCTTTCTTT. Encoded protein: CASSDSMNTEAFF. The rearrangement uses TRBV6-1 and TRBJ1-1; D remains unclear. The V end lost 3 bases, the J end lost 0 bases, and 5 bases lay between the germline ends. This CDR3 contains 13 residues. Germline V CDR1 and CDR2: MNHNS, SASEGT.

The V gene is TRBV11-2, the J gene TRBJ1-2, with 9 bases aligning to TRBD1. From germline, CDR1 is SGHAT and CDR2 FQNNGV. The V gene end was trimmed by 4 bases and the J gene end by 1 base; junction bases not matched to a gene: 10. This CDR3 is 17 amino acids long. This CDR3 is CASSSRDRAQVNYGYTF. CDR3 coding DNA: TGTGCCAGCAGCTCCCGGGACAGGGCACAGGTTAACTATGGCTACACCTTC.

V is TRBV18 and J is TRBJ1-5; no clear D. Deletions cut 6 bases from V and 2 bases from J, with 11 bases between. The germline V gene encodes CDR1 KGHSH and CDR2 LQKENI. CDR3 length: 14 residues. The CDR3 bases are TGTGCCAGCTCGGGGTCGGAGGGCAATCAGCCCCAGCATTTT. This gives the protein CASSGSEGNQPQHF.

This rearrangement joins TRBV9 to TRBJ1-4, with D perhaps matching TRBD1 (6 bases). V was cut by 3 bases and J by 2 bases, with 14 bases left in between. The germline V gene encodes CDR1 SGDLS and CDR2 YYNGEE. The CDR3 is 16 amino acids. Here the CDR3 DNA reads TGTGCCAGCAGCGGGCGCTCAGGGGTGACTAATGAAAAACTGTTTTTT. It codes for CASSGRSGVTNEKLFF.